The T cell receptor (beta chain) under discussion was sequenced for a study of metastatic and nonmetastatic thyroid tumors. In regard to this clone: One end of the junction fails to match germline, which may point to a read error.

The germline gives CDR1 SGHDN, CDR2 FVKESK. The CDR3 length is 16 residues. There were no patients who had received any treatment before thyroid surgery. As handled by the study authors: Across clinicopathological groups, CDR3 differences served as the basis for building a distant-metastasis classifier for papillary thyroid cancer. TCRdb called clones again from the PCR reads with MiXCR. TCRdb's processing, not the authors', yielded these V and J calls. This table has around 41,000 clones, around 28% appearing once. The V call is TRBV14, the J call TRBJ2-2; 9 bases line up with TRBD1. Sequencing input: blood. This clonotype was obtained from a male donor with papillary thyroid cancer or a benign thyroid nodule (not recorded which). Some clones in this sample may be carry-over from other donors' samples. The CDR3 sequence is CASSDRDRVMTGEVFF. Written as DNA, the CDR3 is TGTGCCAGCAGCGACCGGGACAGGGTCATGACCGGGGAGGTGTTTTTT. The full variable domain, rest sourced from reference TRBV14 and TRBJ2-2, is EAGVTQFPSHSVIEKGQTVTLRCDPISGHDNLYWYRRVMGKEIKFLLHFVKESKQDESGMPNNRFLAERTGGTYSTLKVQPAELEDSGVYFCASSDRDRVMTGEVFFGEGSRLTVL.